This is a list of T cell receptor beta chains from one sample in a study of shared clonotypes between healthy human individuals. Repertoires were generated with immunoSEQ multiplex PCR, while TCRdb's copy carries only in-frame clones and drops some. This table holds 2 million to 3 million clones, approximately 93% found once. The sequenced sample consisted of naive CD4+ T cells from PBMCs. The receptors come from a man between 18 and 35 years old in good health. Some clones in this sample may be carry-over from other donors' samples. Both conserved end residues are part of each CDR3. A D gene is named only where the DNA matches it firmly. A clone size is listed for some rows: how often the clone was seen (once, few, many), or a class if it is expanded.

abundance: -
d_gene: TRBD1
v_gene: TRBV28
j_gene: TRBJ1-5
CDR3nt: TGTGCCAGCAGACCTTGGACAGGCCCTCTTCGGTTGTATCAGCCCCAGCATTTT
CDR3aa: CASRPWTGPLRLYQPQHF

abundance: -
d_gene: -
v_gene: TRBV27
j_gene: TRBJ2-7
CDR3nt: TGTGCCAGCAGTTCCCTAACGGCCTACGAGCAGTACTTC
CDR3aa: CASSSLTAYEQYF

abundance: -
d_gene: -
v_gene: TRBV19
j_gene: TRBJ1-5
CDR3nt: TGTGCCAGTACCCCGGGACATTCCTCCCAGCCCCAGCATTTT
CDR3aa: CASTPGHSSQPQHF

abundance: -
d_gene: -
v_gene: TRBV30
j_gene: TRBJ2-1
CDR3nt: TGTGCCTGGGACTTTTACCCTTCCCCGAACAATGAGCAGTTCTTC
CDR3aa: CAWDFYPSPNNEQFF

abundance: -
d_gene: TRBD2
v_gene: TRBV5-1
j_gene: TRBJ2-7
CDR3nt: TGCGCCAGCAGCTTGGGGCTAGCGGGAGGTGGGTACTACGAGCAGTACTTC
CDR3aa: CASSLGLAGGGYYEQYF

abundance: -
d_gene: -
v_gene: TRBV5-1
j_gene: TRBJ2-1
CDR3nt: TGCGCCAGCAGCTTGGGAGCGGGCTTGGCCAATGAGCAGTTCTTC
CDR3aa: CASSLGAGLANEQFF

abundance: -
d_gene: -
v_gene: TRBV6-5
j_gene: TRBJ2-1
CDR3nt: TGTGCCAGCAGTTACGACTACACGCGAGAGCAGTTCTTC
CDR3aa: CASSYDYTREQFF

abundance: -
d_gene: -
v_gene: TRBV18
j_gene: TRBJ2-7
CDR3nt: TGTGCCAGCTCACCAAAACCGGCGCCCGGCGAGCAGTACTTC
CDR3aa: CASSPKPAPGEQYF

abundance: -
d_gene: -
v_gene: TRBV5-1
j_gene: TRBJ2-7
CDR3nt: TGCGCCAGCAGCTTGGCTGTTGGGGAAAGGATAGCCTACGAGCAGTACTTC
CDR3aa: CASSLAVGERIAYEQYF

abundance: -
d_gene: TRBD2
v_gene: TRBV11-3
j_gene: TRBJ2-5
CDR3nt: TGTGCCAGCCGGGGGGGGAGAGAGACCCAGTACTTC
CDR3aa: CASRGGRETQYF

abundance: -
d_gene: TRBD2
v_gene: TRBV5-1
j_gene: TRBJ2-5
CDR3nt: TGCGCCAGCAGCTCAGGCTGGGCTAGCGGGGAAGAGACCCAGTACTTC
CDR3aa: CASSSGWASGEETQYF

abundance: -
d_gene: -
v_gene: TRBV10-3
j_gene: TRBJ2-3
CDR3nt: TGTGCCATGGGGGTTGAAGATACGCAGTATTTT
CDR3aa: CAMGVEDTQYF

abundance: -
d_gene: -
v_gene: TRBV21-1
j_gene: TRBJ1-5
CDR3nt: TGTGCCAGCAGCAAAGCGGAGGGGACAGCTAATACTAGTAGCAATCAGCCCCAGCATTTT
CDR3aa: CASSKAEGTANTSSNQPQHF

abundance: once
d_gene: -
v_gene: TRBV28
j_gene: TRBJ2-6
CDR3nt: TGTGCCAGCAGTTTATTATTGCGGAGATTCTCTGGGGCCAACGTCCTGACTTTC
CDR3aa: CASSLLLRRFSGANVLTF

abundance: -
d_gene: -
v_gene: TRBV7-2
j_gene: TRBJ2-3
CDR3nt: TGTGCCAGCAGCTTACCTAGCCCGGCCACAGATACGCAGTATTTT
CDR3aa: CASSLPSPATDTQYF

abundance: -
d_gene: -
v_gene: TRBV28
j_gene: TRBJ1-6
CDR3nt: TGTGCCAGCACTAGGGCGGGGGTTAATTCACCCCTCCACTTT
CDR3aa: CASTRAGVNSPLHF

abundance: -
d_gene: TRBD1
v_gene: TRBV30
j_gene: TRBJ2-5
CDR3nt: TGTGCCTGGATGATCCAGACAGGGGGCCAAGAGACCCAGTACTTC
CDR3aa: CAWMIQTGGQETQYF

abundance: -
d_gene: -
v_gene: TRBV10-3
j_gene: TRBJ2-3
CDR3nt: TGTGCCATCAACCCCCGACGTGGGACAGATACGCAGTATTTT
CDR3aa: CAINPRRGTDTQYF

abundance: once
d_gene: -
v_gene: TRBV5-1
j_gene: TRBJ2-7
CDR3nt: TGCGCCAGCAGCCAGCCAGGGGACCTTTACGAGCAGTACTTC
CDR3aa: CASSQPGDLYEQYF

abundance: -
d_gene: -
v_gene: TRBV20-1
j_gene: TRBJ2-7
CDR3nt: TGCAGTGTGATCGGAGCATACGAGCAGTACTTC
CDR3aa: CSVIGAYEQYF

abundance: -
d_gene: TRBD2
v_gene: TRBV4-1
j_gene: TRBJ2-2
CDR3nt: TGCGCCAGGCCGAAGGGACTAGCGGGAGTCGCGGGCACCGGGGAGCTGTTTTTT
CDR3aa: CARPKGLAGVAGTGELFF

abundance: once
d_gene: -
v_gene: TRBV15
j_gene: TRBJ2-7
CDR3nt: TGTGCCACCAGCAGGGCTCCACAGGGGCCGGGGGACGAGCAGTACTTC
CDR3aa: CATSRAPQGPGDEQYF

abundance: once
d_gene: -
v_gene: TRBV28
j_gene: TRBJ2-3
CDR3nt: TGTGCCAGTCTTAGCGGTAGCACAGATACGCAGTATTTT
CDR3aa: CASLSGSTDTQYF